Below are 10 T cell receptor beta chains sequenced from a single sample in a study of blood T cell repertoires in COVID-19. Repertoires were generated with immunoSEQ multiplex PCR, while TCRdb's copy carries only in-frame clones and drops some. Among 200,000 to 250,000 clones listed, more than 70% were seen once. Sequences were obtained from peripheral blood. All receptors come from a woman aged 60-75 years with acute or convalescent COVID-19.

The CDR3 here is CASSQGLAGGRNEQFF. CDR3 in DNA: TGCGCCAGCAGCCAAGGACTAGCGGGAGGGCGTAATGAGCAGTTCTTC. The chain joins TRBV4-3 to TRBJ2-1; 14 bases fit TRBD2. Per the germline V gene, CDR1 is LGHNA and CDR2 is YSLEER. The trim removed 1 base at V and 7 bases at J, leaving 3 bases unmatched. The CDR3 has 16 amino acids.

This clone occurred once. V usage is TRBV6-6 and J usage is TRBJ1-6, with 9 bases identical to TRBD1. The CDR3 spans 16 residues. Germline CDR1 and CDR2: MNHNY and SVGAGI (reference sequence). V trimming: 3 bases; J trimming: 10 bases; junction bases outside the gene matches: 10. The CDR3 DNA follows: TGTGCCAGCAGTTATTTGAGGGGACAGGGAGGATCACCCCTCCACTTT. Protein product: CASSYLRGQGGSPLHF.

The chain couples TRBV7-2 to TRBJ1-3; D remains unclear. CDR1 and CDR2 (germline): SGHTA, FQGNSA. The V and J ends lost 0 bases and 2 bases respectively, with 8 bases between them. The CDR3 has 15 residues. The DNA for the CDR3 is TGTGCCAGCAGCTTAGCGGCTGATACTGGAAACACCATATATTTT. This gives the protein CASSLAADTGNTIYF.

The V gene is TRBV4-1, the J gene TRBJ2-5; 11 bases match TRBD2. The V gene's germline CDR1 is MGHRA and CDR2 YSYEKL. The CDR3 is 16 residues long. V lost 2 bases, J lost 4 bases, and 6 bases stayed unmatched. The CDR3 region has the DNA TGCGCCAGCAGCCAAATGGGCGGACTAGCGGGAGAGACCCAGTACTTC. This codes for CASSQMGGLAGETQYF.

The V gene is TRBV9, the J gene TRBJ2-2; 11 bases are shared with TRBD1. This CDR3 contains 16 residues. Germline lookup yields CDR1 SGDLS and CDR2 YYNGEE. The V segment lost 0 bases and the J segment 5 bases; nucleotides outside the gene matches: 3. The CDR3, as DNA: TGTGCCAGCAGCGTAGGCGGACAGGGGGCTACCGGGGAGCTGTTTTTT. Its translation is CASSVGGQGATGELFF.

The J gene is TRBJ1-1, the V gene TRBV29-1, with 7 bases identical to TRBD1. This CDR3 is 14 amino acids long. The junction had 11 bases not matched to a gene; V was cut back by 6 bases and J by 4 bases. Per the germline V gene, CDR1 is SQVTM and CDR2 is ANQGSEA. CDR3 DNA: TGCAGCGTCCTGACAGGGAGAGAGGTCACTGAAGCTTTCTTT. Protein: CSVLTGREVTEAFF. The full variable domain, with the rest looked up from reference TRBV29-1 and TRBJ1-1, is SAVISQKPSRDICQRGTSLTIQCQVDSQVTMMFWYRQQPGQSLTLIATANQGSEATYESGFVIDKFPISRPNLTFSTLTVSNMSPEDSSIYLCSVLTGREVTEAFFGQGTRLTVV.

The chain uses TRBV21-1 and TRBJ2-2; the DNA was not compared with TRBD2, the D call given in the table. TRBV21-1 counts as a pseudogene. This CDR3 has 13 residues. The CDR3 DNA reads as TGTGCCAGCAGCCCGAGCCACACCGGGGAGCTGTTTTTT. Its protein is CASSPSHTGELFF.

The V gene is TRBV18, the J gene TRBJ2-1; D might be TRBD1 (6 bases). This CDR3 has 12 amino acids. Deletions cut 2 bases from V and 13 bases from J, with 12 bases between. The V gene's germline CDR1 is KGHSH and CDR2 LQKENI. The CDR3 is CASSPGEGTQFF. The CDR3 coding sequence is TGTGCCAGCTCACCAGGAGAGGGGACACAGTTCTTC.

The genes are TRBV29-1 and TRBJ1-1, with D hard to call. The CDR3 covers 12 residues. V was trimmed by 5 bases and J by 1 base, leaving 8 bases between them. Germline V CDR1 and CDR2: SQVTM, ANQGSEA. This CDR3 reads CSVSSGNTEAFF. DNA for the CDR3: TGCAGCGTTAGCTCCGGGAACACTGAAGCTTTCTTT.

The sample holds a few counts of this clone. This chain connects TRBV6-1 to TRBJ2-6; maybe TRBD1 (5 bases). This CDR3 comprises 15 residues. Germline lookup yields CDR1 MNHNS and CDR2 SASEGT. V dropped 3 bases and J dropped 6 bases, with 12 bases sitting between them. The CDR3 coding sequence is TGTGCCAGCAGTGACAGGGCTGCCTTGGCCAACGTCCTGACTTTC. Translation: CASSDRAALANVLTF.